The clone carrying this TCR beta chain was recorded at least ten times. The data are from a study of T-cell reconstitution after alpha-beta-depleted transplantation in children. For TCRbeta, the library was prepared with unique molecular identifiers. TCRdb re-derived calls from the PCR reads in MiXCR, one entry per CDR3 protein. Here the sample spans over 550,000 distinct CDR3 sequences, about 10% being singletons. V shed 3 bases and J 0 bases; nucleotides not matched to a gene: 4. The length of the CDR3 is 15 residues. Germline V lookup: CDR1 DFQATT, CDR2 SNEGSKA (reference sequence). The receptor's source is a human donor who donated a stem cell graft to a child with acute myeloid leukemia. The source was PBMCs from the stem cell graft donor, collected from the stem cell graft. The chain carries TRBV20-1 and TRBJ2-3, with 9 nucleotides matching TRBD2. CDR3 protein: CSARLAGLSTDTQYF. CDR3 DNA: TGCAGTGCTAGGCTAGCGGGATTAAGCACAGATACGCAGTATTTT.